This entry features one TCR beta chain sequence. Data came from immunoSEQ multiplex PCR; TCRdb stores just in-frame clones and leaves some out. The sample includes about 130,000 clones, roughly nine tenths of them seen just once. The data were taken from a study of control samples from healthy donors and cancer patients. Germline V gives CDR1 SGHRS, CDR2 YFSETQ. Trimming cost V 4 bases and J 7 bases; bases outside gene matches: 9. The CDR3 contains 16 residues. This rearrangement joins TRBV5-1 to TRBJ1-6; 9 nucleotides align to TRBD1. The sequence was collected from a man aged 18 to 29 in good health. The sequencing sample was made of blood. The CDR3 region has the DNA TGCGCCAGCAGCCGCTGGGCGGACAGGGGAAATTCACCCCTCCACTTT. This encodes CASSRWADRGNSPLHF.